This T cell receptor (beta chain) came from a study of T-cell reconstitution after alpha-beta-depleted transplantation in children. Whole-study results and caveats: After transplant, at about two months, alpha-beta T cells were reportedly derived from several hundred expanded graft clones. Newly produced T cells mostly provided counts and TCRbeta diversity after one year, as hyperexpanded clones declined.

There are many counts of this clonotype. The antigen is unknown. This CDR3 region has 14 residues. Trimming removed 8 bases at V and 3 bases at J, with 17 bases between. From germline, CDR1 is SQVTM and CDR2 ANQGSEA. Unique molecular identifiers were built into the TCRbeta library. TCRdb independently ran MiXCR on the PCR reads; one entry per CDR3 protein. The data show approximately 290,000 distinct CDR3 sequences, roughly 11% seen once. The origin of this receptor is a male patient aged 2 to 10 who had a stem cell transplant for chronic granulomatous disease, so the T cells may come from the graft donor. The specimen comprised peripheral blood, sampled 180 days after TCRalphabeta/CD19-depleted stem cell transplant. The chain uses TRBV29-1 and TRBJ2-1; D is perhaps TRBD2 (7 bases). The CDR3 DNA reads as TGCAGCTTCCCGGGGGGCGTCTACTACAATGAGCAGTTCTTC. Its protein is CSFPGGVYYNEQFF.